This T cell receptor (beta chain) was recovered during a study of radiation and T cells in renal cell carcinoma. Specified treatment: 15 Gy SBRT to primary tumor, nephrectomy 4 weeks later. The study's findings and limits: Baseline intratumoral clonotype presence is unknown without pretreatment biopsies.

Note on this clone: Its antigen is not known.

Repertoires were generated with immunoSEQ multiplex PCR, while TCRdb's copy carries only in-frame clones and drops some. This table holds just over 15,000 clones, about 64% found once. The CDR3 consists of 15 residues. Sequencing was performed on tumor tissue, taken from a patient whose treatment included radiotherapy and nephrectomy. J is TRBJ1-3 and V is TRBV21-1; the D call TRBD1 from the table was never checked on the DNA. TRBV21-1 is a pseudogene locus. This clonotype originated in a woman in her 70s with renal cell carcinoma. CDR3 nucleotides: TGTGCCAGCAGCAAAGTATCCACAGCTGGAAACACCATATATTTT. Translated: CASSKVSTAGNTIYF.